These 2 T cell receptor beta chains came from one sample sequenced in a study of blood T cell repertoires in COVID-19. Method: immunoSEQ multiplex PCR; TCRdb's copy keeps in-frame clones and lacks some. The sample holds 200,000 to 250,000 clones; roughly 85% are singletons and the top ten take about 0.91%. Sample: peripheral blood. The receptors stem from a man aged 40-50 years with acute or convalescent COVID-19.

The V call is TRBV27, the J call TRBJ2-7, with D possibly TRBD1 on 7 matching bases. Germline CDR1 MNHEY, CDR2 SMNVEV (reference sequence). The CDR3 runs to 16 residues. V lost 4 bases and J lost 6, with 22 bases in between. The CDR3 region is CASSSPTGTAGSEQYF. For the CDR3, the DNA is TGTGCCAGCAGTTCACCAACCGGGACAGCGGGCTCCGAGCAGTACTTC.

This sequence joins TRBV6-6 and TRBJ1-6; 8 nucleotides align to TRBD1. There are 15 residues in the CDR3. Germline trimming cut 3 bases from V and 7 bases from J; bases unmatched to any gene: 5. CDR1 and CDR2 from the germline V gene are MNHNY and SVGAGI (reference sequence). CDR3 in amino acids: CASSYFDRGNSPLHF. In nucleotides, the CDR3 is TGTGCCAGCAGTTATTTCGACAGGGGAAATTCACCCCTCCACTTT.